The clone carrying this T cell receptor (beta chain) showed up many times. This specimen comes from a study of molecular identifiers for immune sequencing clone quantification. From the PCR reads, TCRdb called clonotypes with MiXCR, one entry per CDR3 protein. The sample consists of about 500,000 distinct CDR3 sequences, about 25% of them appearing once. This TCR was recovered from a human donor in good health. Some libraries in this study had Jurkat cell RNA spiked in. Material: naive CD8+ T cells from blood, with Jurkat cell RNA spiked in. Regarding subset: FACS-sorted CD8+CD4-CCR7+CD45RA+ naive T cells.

Written as DNA, the CDR3 is TGTGCCAGCAGCCCACGACTAGCGGGGGGGTCTAGCACAGATACGCAGTATTTT. This gives the protein CASSPRLAGGSSTDTQYF. The gene calls are TRBV7-2 and TRBJ2-3; 14 bases map to TRBD2. Per germline, CDR1 SGHTA and CDR2 FQGNSA. The trim removed 5 bases at V and 0 bases at J, leaving 7 bases unmatched. This CDR3 region has 18 residues.